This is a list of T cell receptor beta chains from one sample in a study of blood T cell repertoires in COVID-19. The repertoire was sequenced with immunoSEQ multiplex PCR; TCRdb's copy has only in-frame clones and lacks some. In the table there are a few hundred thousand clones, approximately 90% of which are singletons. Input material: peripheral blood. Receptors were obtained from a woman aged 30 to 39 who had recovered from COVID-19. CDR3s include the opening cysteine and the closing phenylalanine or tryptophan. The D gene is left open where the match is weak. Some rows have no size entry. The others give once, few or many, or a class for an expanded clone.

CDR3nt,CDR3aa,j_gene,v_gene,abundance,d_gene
TGTGCCAGCAGCCAAGGAGGGATCACCGGGGAGCTGTTTTTT,CASSQGGITGELFF,TRBJ2-2,TRBV3-1/TRBV3-2,.,.
TGTGCCACCATAGAAAGCTCCTACAATGAGCAGTTCTTC,CATIESSYNEQFF,TRBJ2-1,TRBV27,.,.
TGTGCCAGTACAGGGCTCATGAACACTGAAGCTTTCTTT,CASTGLMNTEAFF,TRBJ1-1,TRBV28,.,.
TGCGCCAGCGCCTCTGGGACAGCTCTCTCTGGAAACACCATATATTTT,CASASGTALSGNTIYF,TRBJ1-3,TRBV5-1,.,TRBD1
TGTGCCAGCTCACCGACGAGGGAGGGAGCTTTCTTT,CASSPTREGAFF,TRBJ1-1,TRBV18,.,.
TGCGCCAGCAGCTTGACAGGGAACAATCAGCCCCAGCATTTT,CASSLTGNNQPQHF,TRBJ1-5,TRBV5-1,.,.
TGTGCCAGCAGCGTAGGTCTTACATCTCAAGAGACCCAGTACTTC,CASSVGLTSQETQYF,TRBJ2-5,TRBV9,.,.
TGTGCCAGCAGCTTAGCAACAGGGGGCTCCCCCATTCAGTACTTC,CASSLATGGSPIQYF,TRBJ2-4,TRBV7-2,.,TRBD1
TGTGCCAGCTCTCCCGGGACAGGGGGCGTTCAGCCCCAGCATTTT,CASSPGTGGVQPQHF,TRBJ1-5,TRBV18,.,TRBD1
TGTGCCAGCAGTTACTTTACTAACTATGGCTACACCTTC,CASSYFTNYGYTF,TRBJ1-2,TRBV6-6,few,.
TGCGCCAGCAGCCACTCTACGGACAGGGACGTCTACACCTTC,CASSHSTDRDVYTF,TRBJ1-2,TRBV4-3,.,TRBD1
TGTGCCAGCAGCTTAGGGGATCAGGGAACTAATGAAAAACTGTTTTTT,CASSLGDQGTNEKLFF,TRBJ1-4,TRBV7-2,.,.
TGTGCCAGCAGTGTGGGAGCAACGAACACCGGGGAGCTGTTTTTT,CASSVGATNTGELFF,TRBJ2-2,TRBV2,.,.
TGCGCCAGCAGCCCCGGGGGACTAGCGGGGGGGTCCCAAGAGACCCAGTACTTC,CASSPGGLAGGSQETQYF,TRBJ2-5,TRBV5-1,.,TRBD2
TGCGCCAGCAGCTTGGTCCCAGGGCGGACAGATACGCAGTATTTT,CASSLVPGRTDTQYF,TRBJ2-3,TRBV5-1,.,.
TGTGCCAGCTCACCAACCTCCGCCAGCGGGGTTAACACCGGGGAGCTGTTTTTT,CASSPTSASGVNTGELFF,TRBJ2-2,TRBV18,.,TRBD2
TGTGCCAGTAGTATTTTGGGGGCGAGCACTGAAGCTTTCTTT,CASSILGASTEAFF,TRBJ1-1,TRBV19,.,.
TGTGCCAGCAGGCACCGGGGGGGCGAAAATTCACCCCTCCACTTT,CASRHRGGENSPLHF,TRBJ1-6,TRBV13,medium-sized,.
TGTGCCAGCAGTGAAGGGAGGCGTTCCTACGAGCAGTACTTC,CASSEGRRSYEQYF,TRBJ2-7,TRBV6-1,.,.
TGTGCCAGCAGCTCATACTCCACAGATACGCAGTATTTT,CASSSYSTDTQYF,TRBJ2-3,TRBV7-3,.,.
TGTGCCAGCAGCCTCGAGGCGGATCAGCCCCAGCATTTT,CASSLEADQPQHF,TRBJ1-5,TRBV11-2,.,.
TGTGCTAGTGCCTCCACAAAGACTAGCACAGATACGCAGTATTTT,CASASTKTSTDTQYF,TRBJ2-3,TRBV12-5,.,.
TGTGCCTGGAGTCCCGACAGGGTTGCTGGAAACACCATATATTTT,CAWSPDRVAGNTIYF,TRBJ1-3,TRBV30,.,TRBD1
TGTGCCAGCAGTGACGGGGCGGCTAGCACAGATACGCAGTATTTT,CASSDGAASTDTQYF,TRBJ2-3,TRBV6-4,few,.
TGTGCCAGCAGCCCCGGACAGGGAAGGCAGTTCTTC,CASSPGQGRQFF,TRBJ2-1,TRBV2,few,TRBD1
TGTGCCGTTAGGGGTTTCCCTGGAAACACCATATATTTT,CAVRGFPGNTIYF,TRBJ1-3,TRBV15,few,.
TGTGCCAGCAGTTCGCCAACCTCGGGACAGGGCATCTCCTACGAGCAGTACTTC,CASSSPTSGQGISYEQYF,TRBJ2-7,TRBV28,.,TRBD1
TGCGCCAGCAGGGTCGGCGGGGCGGACACCGGGGAGCTGTTTTTT,CASRVGGADTGELFF,TRBJ2-2,TRBV5-1,.,.
TGTGCCAGCATTACAGGACGGTTGAACACTGAAGCTTTCTTT,CASITGRLNTEAFF,TRBJ1-1,TRBV6-5,once,.
TGTGCCAGCAGCCCCGGGACAGGGGGGAACGAGCAGTACTTC,CASSPGTGGNEQYF,TRBJ2-7,TRBV27,.,TRBD1
TGTGCCAGCAGCCTCGAAACAAACGAAGCTTTCTTT,CASSLETNEAFF,TRBJ1-1,TRBV13,.,.
TGTGCCAGCAGCTTGGAAGGCAGGGGAAGCTATGGCTACACCTTC,CASSLEGRGSYGYTF,TRBJ1-2,TRBV5-5,.,.
TGTGCCAGCTCACCAGACCGGCGGGGGGACGAGCAGTACTTC,CASSPDRRGDEQYF,TRBJ2-7,TRBV18,.,TRBD2
TGTGCCAGCAGCTTAATTAGACAGGGCCCCGGGGAGCTGTTTTTT,CASSLIRQGPGELFF,TRBJ2-2,TRBV5-6,.,TRBD1
TGTGCCAGCAGGGGGGACAGAACAGATACGCAGTATTTT,CASRGDRTDTQYF,TRBJ2-3,TRBV2,.,TRBD1
TGTGCCAGCAGACCCGACCGGGGAGAAGCTTTCTTT,CASRPDRGEAFF,TRBJ1-1,TRBV3-1/TRBV3-2,.,.
TGTGCAAGTCAAGGGGGACAGGGTGACGGCTACACCTTC,CASQGGQGDGYTF,TRBJ1-2,TRBV12-2,.,.
TGTGCCAGCAGTTTCCTCGGGTGGGGGGACACCGGGGAGCTGTTTTTT,CASSFLGWGDTGELFF,TRBJ2-2,TRBV27,once,.
TGTGCCACCAGCAGACTAGCGGGATACCAAGAGACCCAGTACTTC,CATSRLAGYQETQYF,TRBJ2-5,TRBV15,.,TRBD2
TGCAGCGCTTACATGAACACTGAAGCTTTCTTT,CSAYMNTEAFF,TRBJ1-1,TRBV29-1,.,.
TGCAGCGTTGTGAAGCGGAAAGGTTACGAGCAGTACTTC,CSVVKRKGYEQYF,TRBJ2-7,TRBV29-1,.,.
TGTGCCAGCAGCTTTGATCCCGCAGGGGGACAGTATGGCTACACCTTC,CASSFDPAGGQYGYTF,TRBJ1-2,TRBV5-4,.,TRBD1
TGCGCCAGCAGCTTACAGGGCAATGAGCAGTTCTTC,CASSLQGNEQFF,TRBJ2-1,TRBV5-1,.,.
TGTGCCAGCAGCGTATCCCCCGGGGAGGGGTACGAGCAGTACTTC,CASSVSPGEGYEQYF,TRBJ2-7,TRBV9,.,TRBD2
TGTGCCAGCAGTTTTGGGGGGGAAAAACTGTTTTTT,CASSFGGEKLFF,TRBJ1-4,TRBV12-3/TRBV12-4,.,.
TGTGCCAGCAGCTTCCCCGGACAGGCAAATGAAAAACTGTTTTTT,CASSFPGQANEKLFF,TRBJ1-4,TRBV5-5,.,TRBD1
TGTGCCAGTAGTATAGGGACAGGCCAGCCCCAGCATTTT,CASSIGTGQPQHF,TRBJ1-5,TRBV19,.,TRBD1
TGCGCCAGCAGCTTGCTAAGTACGGGACAGGGGGCCGAGCAGTACTTC,CASSLLSTGQGAEQYF,TRBJ2-7,TRBV5-1,.,TRBD1